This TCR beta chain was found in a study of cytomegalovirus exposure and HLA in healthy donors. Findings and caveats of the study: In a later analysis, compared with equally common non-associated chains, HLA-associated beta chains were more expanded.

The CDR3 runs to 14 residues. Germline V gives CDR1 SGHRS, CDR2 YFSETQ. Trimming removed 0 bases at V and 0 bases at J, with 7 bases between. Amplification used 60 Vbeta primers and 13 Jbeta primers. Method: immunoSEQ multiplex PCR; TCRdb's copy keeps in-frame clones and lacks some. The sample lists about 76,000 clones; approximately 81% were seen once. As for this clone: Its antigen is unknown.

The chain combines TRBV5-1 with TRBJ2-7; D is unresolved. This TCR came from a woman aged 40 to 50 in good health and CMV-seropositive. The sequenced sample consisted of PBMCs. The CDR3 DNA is TGCGCCAGCAGCTTGGAGTACAGCTCCTACGAGCAGTACTTC. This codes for CASSLEYSSYEQYF.